What follows describes a single T cell receptor beta chain. The antigen is not known. The isolated RNA, all of it, was reverse transcribed, so expressed TCRB transcripts were what got sequenced. Sequenced by immunoSEQ multiplex PCR; TCRdb stores in-frame clones only, minus some. The table includes almost 350,000 clones, approximately 8% detected once. The data were taken from a study of beta chain features in type 1 diabetes. Study-wide points: Compared with healthy donors, patients appeared to share more similar naive, central memory and regulatory TCRB repertoires.

Every single donor gave one heparinised blood draw, and these averaged about 116 mL. Germline loops: CDR1 LNHDA, CDR2 SQIVND (reference sequence). The V and J ends lost 7 bases and 8 bases respectively, with 23 bases between them. There are 15 residues in the CDR3. The sequencing sample was made of central memory CD4+ T cells from blood. The rearrangement joins TRBV19 to TRBJ1-2; maybe TRBD1 (5 bases). The TCR comes from a woman aged 18 to 35 in good health. CDR3 in DNA: TGTGCCAGTAAGGCCCCTCCACCGGGGCCACAAGGCTACACCTTC. Protein product: CASKAPPPGPQGYTF.